Each of the 10 T cell receptor beta chains below was sequenced from the same sample in a study of regulatory T cells in long-lasting Graves disease. Arm-PCR of CDR3 regions and iRepertoire HTBI primers were the basis on which TCR beta libraries were built. A single record per CDR3 protein comes from TCRdb applying MiXCR to the multiplex PCR reads. Here the sample spans fewer than 400,000 distinct CDR3 sequences, less than 25% being singletons. Time point given: persistent/refractory GD, antithyroid drugs over 5 years with positive TRAb. After RNA was extracted from PBMCs, the TCR library was made from it. The material sequenced was peripheral blood mononuclear cells (PBMCs), taken when the disease was refractory, from a patient treated with antithyroid drugs. These TCRs come from a female donor with Graves disease.

The sample holds one count of this clonotype. The rearrangement links TRBV6-2 or TRBV6-3 to TRBJ1-2, with D possibly matching TRBD1 (6 bases). The V gene lost 7 bases and the J gene lost 3 bases, with 18 bases spanning the gap. The length of the CDR3 is 15 residues. The germline V gene encodes CDR1 MNHEY and CDR2 SVGEGT. The CDR3 nucleotides are TGTGCCAGCACCATAGGGGGGTCGGCGGACTATGGCTACACCTTC. Protein product: CASTIGGSADYGYTF.

This clonotype was counted only a few times. The V call is TRBV4-1, the J call TRBJ2-7, with 11 bases aligning to TRBD2. Per germline, CDR1 MGHRA and CDR2 YSYEKL. The CDR3 has 17 amino acids. The ends lost 4 bases at V and 2 bases at J; junction bases unmatched: 10. The CDR3 nucleotides read TGCGCCAGCAGCCGAAATACCGGGACTAGCGGTACCTACGAGCAGTACTTC. Its protein product is CASSRNTGTSGTYEQYF.

This clonotype showed up just a few times. The CDR3 loop reads CSVVTGRGNIQYF. The CDR3 coding sequence is TGCAGCGTTGTTACAGGCCGGGGAAACATTCAGTACTTC. This chain joins TRBV29-1 and TRBJ2-4; TRBD1 or TRBD2 may be the D gene (5 bases each). Trimming took 4 bases from V and 6 from J, leaving 13 bases between them. The CDR3 has 13 residues. Germline loops: CDR1 SQVTM, CDR2 ANQGSEA.

This clonotype was recorded many times. The chain links TRBV6-1 to TRBJ1-2; D perhaps matches TRBD1 (5 bases). Germline assignment: CDR1 MNHNS and CDR2 SASEGT. The V and J ends lost 6 bases and 7 bases respectively, with 18 bases between them. The CDR3 runs 14 residues. The CDR3 DNA reads as TGTGCCAGCAGAGGCTCGGGGACCGGGGCTGGCTACACCTTC. Translating it yields CASRGSGTGAGYTF.

The rearrangement uses TRBV5-5 and TRBJ2-7; 8 bases are shared with TRBD1. The V gene end was trimmed by 4 bases and the J gene end by 0 bases; junction bases not matched to a gene: 6. Germline CDR1 is SGHKS and CDR2 is YYEKEE (reference sequence). The CDR3 totals 15 residues. CDR3 amino acids: CASSVGQGFSYEQYF. The DNA for the CDR3 is TGTGCCAGCAGCGTCGGACAGGGATTCTCCTACGAGCAGTACTTC.

This chain connects TRBV6-1 to TRBJ1-2; the D gene is possibly TRBD1 (6 bases). Deletions cut 5 bases from V and 6 bases from J, with 13 bases between. From germline, CDR1 is MNHNS and CDR2 SASEGT. The CDR3 consists of 13 residues. The CDR3 reads CASSRQEGNGYTF. CDR3 sequence (DNA): TGTGCCAGCAGTAGACAGGAGGGGAATGGCTACACCTTC.

In its sample, this clonotype was seen a few times. As DNA, the CDR3 is TGTGCCAGCAGCCATCGGGTGATTAGTAACTATGGCTACACCTTC. This gives the protein CASSHRVISNYGYTF. The V call is TRBV3-1, the J call TRBJ1-2, with D uncertain. This CDR3 spans 15 amino acids. Germline V gene lookup returns CDR1 LGHDT and CDR2 YNNKEL (reference sequence). Trimming shortened V by 3 bases and J by 1 base, and 12 bases separated the two germline ends.

This clonotype occurred many times. The chain recombines TRBV6-1 with TRBJ1-6, with D possibly matching TRBD1 (5 bases). Germline CDR1 and CDR2: MNHNS and SASEGT. V lost 7 bases to trimming and J lost 7 bases, with 11 bases between them. There are 13 residues in the CDR3. In DNA form, the CDR3 reads TGTGCCAGCAATGACAGACTCAATTCACCCCTCCACTTT. Protein sequence: CASNDRLNSPLHF.

With regard to this clonotype: This may come from a read error, since a much larger clone is one base off. The CDR3 reads CASSLSGGLRAFF. In DNA, the CDR3 is TGTGCCAGCAGTTTATCCGGGGGGCTGAGAGCTTTCTTT. This chain links TRBV27 with TRBJ1-1; tentatively, D is TRBD1 (6 bases). Germline V lookup: CDR1 MNHEY, CDR2 SMNVEV (reference sequence). The CDR3 totals 13 residues. V lost 0 bases to trimming and J lost 10 bases, with 12 bases between them.

The chain uses TRBV5-1 and TRBJ2-5; the D is unclear. Trimming stripped 0 bases from V and 1 base from J, with 13 bases between. This CDR3 has 16 amino acids. Germline CDR1 and CDR2: SGHRS and YFSETQ. The CDR3 nucleotides are TGCGCCAGCAGCTTGGGCGCCTCATCGGGCCAAGAGACCCAGTACTTC. Its protein is CASSLGASSGQETQYF.